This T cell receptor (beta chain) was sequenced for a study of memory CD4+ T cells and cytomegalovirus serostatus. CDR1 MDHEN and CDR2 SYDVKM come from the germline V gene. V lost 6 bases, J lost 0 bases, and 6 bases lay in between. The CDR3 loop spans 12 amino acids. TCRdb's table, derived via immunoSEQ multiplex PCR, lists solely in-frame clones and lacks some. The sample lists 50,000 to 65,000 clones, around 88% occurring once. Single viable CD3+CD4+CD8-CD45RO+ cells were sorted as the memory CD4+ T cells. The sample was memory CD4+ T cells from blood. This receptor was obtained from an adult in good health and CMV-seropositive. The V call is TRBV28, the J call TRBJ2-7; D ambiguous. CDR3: CASSKSSYEQYF. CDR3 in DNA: TGTGCCAGCAGCAAAAGCTCCTACGAGCAGTACTTC.